This passage covers 22 T cell receptor beta chains from one sample sequenced in a study of CD8+ T cells in alopecia areata (dated by TCRdb to 2016 to 2019). What this sample's treatment or condition label stands for: oral pan-JAK inhibitor, 5-10 mg twice daily. Libraries came from the immunoSEQ multiplex PCR assay. RNA was extracted from all samples and reverse transcribed into cDNA, which served as template for TCR sequencing. In its TCRdb copy, this immuneACCESS table keeps in-frame sequences only and misses some clones. Where compared with another copy, unresolved V genes explain less than half of these, and the others have no known cause. Present in this sample are fewer than 250,000 clones, about 40% of which were seen just once. The biggest ten clones account for around 3% of the sample. This specimen was CD4+ T cells sorted from blood, taken around week 36, from a patient treated with tofacitinib. These TCRs come from a human donor with alopecia areata.

The chain joins TRBV15 to TRBJ1-2, with D possibly being TRBD1 (5 bases). CDR1 and CDR2 from the germline V gene are LNHNV and YYDKDF (reference sequence). CDR3 length: 13 amino acids. V was pared by 6 bases and J by 8 bases, with 16 bases between. In DNA, the CDR3 is TGTGCCACCAGGGAAGGGGTCGGAGGCGGCTACACCTTC. Amino acid sequence: CATREGVGGGYTF.

This chain joins TRBV2 and TRBJ2-7, with D uncertain. V was pared by 7 bases and J by 0 bases, with 13 bases between. CDR3 size: 14 residues. The germline V gene encodes CDR1 SNHLY and CDR2 FYNNEI. The CDR3 sequence is CASKIVESSYEQYF. In DNA, the CDR3 is TGTGCCAGCAAAATCGTAGAGAGCTCCTACGAGCAGTACTTC. Drawing the rest from reference TRBV2 and TRBJ2-7, the complete variable domain is EPEVTQTPSHQVTQMGQEVILRCVPISNHLYFYWYRQILGQKVEFLVSFYNNEISEKSEIFDDQFSVERPDGSNFTLKIRSTKLEDSAMYFCASKIVESSYEQYFGPGTRLTVT.

The chain links TRBV30 to TRBJ2-3, with D perhaps TRBD1 (5 bases). The germline gives CDR1 GTSNPN, CDR2 SVGIG (reference sequence). The ends were cut back, 2 bases at V and 6 bases at J, with 6 bases in the middle. The CDR3 length is 11 residues. CDR3: CAWSKGDTQYF. CDR3 DNA sequence: TGTGCCTGGAGTAAGGGGGATACGCAGTATTTT.

The J gene is TRBJ2-5, the V gene TRBV4-1; D unclear. The CDR3 loop spans 15 amino acids. Germline V lookup: CDR1 MGHRA, CDR2 YSYEKL. Trimming pared 0 bases from V and 2 bases from J, leaving 10 bases between. CDR3 nucleotide sequence: TGCGCCAGCAGCCAAGAGGCCCAGCCACAAGAGACCCAGTACTTC. It is translated as CASSQEAQPQETQYF.

The sample holds a few counts of this clone. V gene TRBV4-2 combines with J gene TRBJ1-1; D is undetermined. The V and J ends lost 0 bases and 0 bases respectively, with 8 bases between them. The CDR3 extends over 15 amino acids. The germline V gene has CDR1 LGHNA and CDR2 YNFKEQ. This CDR3 is CASSQDVLMNTEAFF. CDR3 sequence (DNA): TGTGCCAGCAGCCAAGATGTCCTAATGAACACTGAAGCTTTCTTT.

The gene calls are TRBV27 and TRBJ2-7; 7 nucleotides agree with TRBD2. The CDR3 contains 14 residues. Germline CDR1 is MNHEY and CDR2 is SMNVEV (reference sequence). V lost 7 bases and J lost 5; bases outside the gene matches: 11. The CDR3 loop is CASKALRGGDEQYF. CDR3 in DNA: TGTGCCAGCAAAGCGCTTCGGGGAGGGGACGAGCAGTACTTC.

The genes are TRBV30 and TRBJ2-7; weak D call: TRBD2 (5 bases). Germline V gene lookup returns CDR1 GTSNPN and CDR2 SVGIG (reference sequence). The CDR3 runs to 17 residues. V was clipped by 0 bases and J by 0 bases, with 18 bases between them. The CDR3 sequence: CAWSVSRRLRSSYEQYF. CDR3 coding DNA: TGTGCCTGGAGTGTAAGTAGAAGACTACGGAGCTCCTACGAGCAGTACTTC.

The chain uses TRBV4-2 and TRBJ1-1; D remains ambiguous. The CDR3 sequence is 14 residues long. Germline V gene data show CDR1 as LGHNA and CDR2 as YNFKEQ. The ends were cut back, 0 bases at V and 7 bases at J, with 12 bases in the middle. CDR3 residues: CASSQDLANFEAFF. DNA for the CDR3: TGTGCCAGCAGCCAAGATCTAGCGAATTTTGAAGCTTTCTTT.

This clone was seen only a few times. The same CDR3 can be traced to other DNA sequences in this sample. The chain links TRBV29-1 to TRBJ1-3; 9 positions agree with TRBD1. Trimming removed 6 bases from V and 2 bases from J; junction bases left unmatched: 2. Germline V gene data show CDR1 as SQVTM and CDR2 as ANQGSEA. The CDR3 contains 13 residues. The chain's CDR3 is CSVHRGPGNTIYF. As DNA, the CDR3 is TGCAGCGTACACAGGGGGCCTGGAAACACCATATATTTT.

In DNA, the CDR3 is TGTGCCAGCAGTGCACAAGGGAGGTCGGGAGAGCAGTACTTC. Its protein product is CASSAQGRSGEQYF. V is TRBV6-1 and J is TRBJ2-7; D is possibly TRBD2 (6 bases). V lost 4 bases to trimming and J lost 7 bases, with 17 bases between them. The germline gives CDR1 MNHNS, CDR2 SASEGT. The CDR3 spans 14 residues.

The V and J genes are TRBV30 and TRBJ1-5; TRBD1 matches 10 bases. The V and J ends lost 2 bases and 4 bases, in that order; junction bases with no gene match: 5. Per the germline V gene, CDR1 is GTSNPN and CDR2 is SVGIG (reference sequence). This CDR3 is 15 amino acids long. The CDR3 DNA sequence: TGTGCCTGGAGTCTACGGGACAGGGGAAATCAGCCCCAGCATTTT. This sequence encodes CAWSLRDRGNQPQHF. The full variable domain, in which reference TRBV30 and TRBJ1-5 provide the parts outside the CDR3, is SQTIHQWPATLVQPVGSPLSLECTVEGTSNPNLYWYRQAAGRGLQLLFYSVGIGQISSEVPQNLSASRPQDRQFILSSKKLLLSDSGFYLCAWSLRDRGNQPQHFGDGTRLSIL.

This chain uses TRBV11-1 with TRBJ1-1; no clear D gene. Trimming took off 1 base at V and 1 base at J, with 10 bases between the two ends. The germline V gene encodes CDR1 SGHAT and CDR2 FQDESV (reference sequence). The CDR3 extends over 15 amino acids. The CDR3 protein is CASSLGVARNTEAFF. For the CDR3, the DNA is TGTGCCAGCAGCTTAGGGGTAGCGCGGAACACTGAAGCTTTCTTT.

This clone was seen more than once but under ten times. This chain joins TRBV10-3 and TRBJ2-7; tentatively, D is TRBD1 or TRBD2 (7 bases each). The V and J ends lost 8 bases and 4 bases respectively, with 15 bases between them. The CDR3 contains 13 residues. Germline CDR1 reads ENHRY; CDR2 reads SYGVKD. The CDR3 bases are TGTGCCATCGCGCAGGGGGGGACATACGAGCAGTACTTC. It is translated as CAIAQGGTYEQYF.

The chain links TRBV10-3 to TRBJ1-1, with 8 nucleotides matching TRBD1. Trimming at V came to 7 bases and at J to 4 bases, leaving 2 bases not matched to a gene. Germline CDR1 reads ENHRY; CDR2 reads SYGVKD. This CDR3 has 12 residues. The DNA for the CDR3 is TGTGCCATCAAAACAGGGGGCACTGAAGCTTTCTTT. Encoded protein: CAIKTGGTEAFF.

This clone has a handful of counts. The chain links TRBV27 to TRBJ2-1; 12 bases align to TRBD2. Trimming took 5 bases from V and 8 from J; bases not matched to a gene: 10. The V gene's germline CDR1 is MNHEY and CDR2 SMNVEV (reference sequence). CDR3 length equals 16 residues. In nucleotides, the CDR3 is TGTGCCAGCAGTAACCTAGCGGGAGGGGGGGTGGATGAGCAGTTCTTC. Its protein is CASSNLAGGGVDEQFF.

The count of this clone is one. The chain recombines TRBV20-1 with TRBJ2-1, with a tentative D call TRBD2 (5 bases). V shed 8 bases and J shed 8 bases, with 13 bases lying between them. The CDR3 spans 11 residues. CDR1 is DFQATT, CDR2 SNEGSKA, per germline (reference sequence). The CDR3 region has the DNA TGCAGTACGCGGAGGTTCGATGAGCAGTTCTTC. Its translation: CSTRRFDEQFF.

The rearrangement uses TRBV4-3 and TRBJ1-2; D not certain. Germline CDR1 reads LGHNA; CDR2 reads YSLEER. This CDR3 is 13 amino acids long. V shed 5 bases and J shed 5 bases, with 12 bases lying between them. The DNA for the CDR3 is TGCGCCAGCAGCTCCGGACGGTCTTATGGCTACACCTTC. Residues: CASSSGRSYGYTF.

This clone has only a few counts. The chain has TRBV7-9 and TRBJ1-5; no clear D. From germline, CDR1 is SEHNR and CDR2 FQNEAQ (reference sequence). The CDR3 loop spans 16 amino acids. V shed 1 base and J shed 5 bases, with 15 bases lying between them. The CDR3 coding sequence is TGTGCCAGCAGCTTAGGGCGTTCGAAGGCGGATCAGCCCCAGCATTTT. Amino acids: CASSLGRSKADQPQHF.

This clone was seen a single time. The gene calls are TRBV13 and TRBJ2-2; TRBD2 agrees at 10 bases. Per germline, CDR1 PRHDT and CDR2 FYEKMQ (reference sequence). The CDR3 is made up of 15 amino acids. Trimming at V came to 2 bases and at J to 6 bases, leaving 3 bases not matched to a gene. The DNA of the CDR3 is TGTGCCAGCAGCTTAAGGCTAGCGGGGGCCGGGGAGCTGTTTTTT. This sequence encodes CASSLRLAGAGELFF.

This sequence joins TRBV5-1 and TRBJ2-7; TRBD2 agrees at 9 bases. This CDR3 comprises 16 residues. Per the germline V gene, CDR1 is SGHRS and CDR2 is YFSETQ. V dropped 0 bases and J dropped 3; count of bases not matched to a gene: 7. The CDR3 is CASSLGSSGTNYEQYF. The CDR3 DNA reads TGCGCCAGCAGCTTGGGTTCTAGCGGGACCAACTACGAGCAGTACTTC.

The chain joins TRBV18 to TRBJ2-7; D call uncertain. The germline CDR1 and CDR2 sequences are KGHSH and LQKENI. Trimming pared 2 bases from V and 3 bases from J, leaving 5 bases between. The CDR3 covers 12 residues. The CDR3: CASSPGYYEQYF. The DNA for the CDR3 is TGTGCCAGCTCACCAGGGTACTACGAGCAGTACTTC.

The table lists this clone with a few counts. V and J are TRBV5-1 and TRBJ2-3; TRBD2 agrees at 9 bases. Germline CDR1 is SGHRS and CDR2 is YFSETQ. Trimming removed 2 bases from V and 1 base from J; junction bases left unmatched: 2. This CDR3 region has 15 residues. The CDR3 nucleotides read TGCGCCAGCAGCTTCGCGGGAGGGGGCACAGATACGCAGTATTTT. Translation: CASSFAGGGTDTQYF. Using reference TRBV5-1 and TRBJ2-3 for the parts outside the CDR3, the full variable domain is KAGVTQTPRYLIKTRGQQVTLSCSPISGHRSVSWYQQTPGQGLQFLFEYFSETQRNKGNFPGRFSGRQFSNSRSEMNVSTLELGDSALYLCASSFAGGGTDTQYFGPGTRLTVL.